The text below deals with one T cell receptor beta chain. Its antigen is not identified. A read error may explain this, as a much larger clone is one base away. Germline CDR1 and CDR2: DFQATT and SNEGSKA (reference sequence). The CDR3 contains 16 residues. These data are taken from a study of post-analysis software for immune sequencing data. Study-wide background: The cohort encompassed relapsing-remitting, secondary progressive and progressive-relapsing multiple sclerosis disease courses.

Incorporated into the TCR beta cDNA libraries were unique molecular identifiers, which served to reduce PCR and sequencing biases. About 500,000 cDNA molecules came from approximately 1 to 10 million T cells. TCRdb independently ran MiXCR on the PCR reads; one entry per CDR3 protein. The table lists some 260,000 distinct CDR3 sequences, 36% of them singletons. Broader study findings: Analysis by F measure revealed that same-batch samples clustered strongly together. The study found significantly lower normalized Chao1 diversity in multiple sclerosis patients than in controls. TRBV5-6, TRBV5-1 and TRBV20-1 were among roughly 5 TRBV segments more frequent in patients than controls.

This sequence was found in a girl aged 5 to 17 with multiple sclerosis. The sample was blood. The chain employs TRBV20-1 and TRBJ2-5; tentatively, D is TRBD2 (6 bases). Here the CDR3 DNA reads TGCAGTGCTAGAGTAACCGGGAGCAAAGGCCAAGAGATCCAGTACTTC. It translates to CSARVTGSKGQEIQYF.